These T cell receptor beta chains were read from a single sample in a study of T cell changes during pregnancy in multiple sclerosis. Generated by immunoSEQ multiplex PCR, the TCRdb table keeps only in-frame clones and is missing some. The sample has 50,000 to 65,000 clones, approximately 90% seen once. The input for sequencing was peripheral blood, taken in the second trimester of pregnancy. These receptors originate from a female donor with multiple sclerosis, enrolled in a pregnancy study. CDR3s include the opening cysteine and the closing phenylalanine or tryptophan. D genes are given only for firm matches. Clone sizes are given selectively: once, few, many, or a class where the clone is expanded.

CDR3nt | CDR3aa | len | v_gene | abundance | j_gene | d_gene
TGTGCCAGCAGCTTCAACCGGGGGGCGGGAGAGACCCAGTACTTC | CASSFNRGAGETQYF | 15 | TRBV7-3 | - | TRBJ2-5 | -
TGTGCCTGGGACAGGGGAATAGGGGAGCAGTACTTC | CAWDRGIGEQYF | 12 | TRBV30 | - | TRBJ2-7 | TRBD1
TGTGCCTGGGCCCCGGATCTCGGGAAGACCCAGTACTTC | CAWAPDLGKTQYF | 13 | TRBV30 | - | TRBJ2-5 | -
TGCGCCAGCAGCCCAGCCTTGAGCGCGGGGGGGCCAGATACGCAGTATTTT | CASSPALSAGGPDTQYF | 17 | TRBV5-1 | - | TRBJ2-3 | TRBD2
TGTGCCTGGAGTTCGTGGGGACAGGGAAATTCCGAGCAGTACTTC | CAWSSWGQGNSEQYF | 15 | TRBV30 | - | TRBJ2-7 | TRBD1
TGTGCCAGCAGCAGGGGGACAGGCGGTATTTACGAGCAGTACTTC | CASSRGTGGIYEQYF | 15 | TRBV7-2 | - | TRBJ2-7 | TRBD1
TGTGCCAGCACCCGGGGATCCCCTGGAAACACCATATATTTT | CASTRGSPGNTIYF | 14 | TRBV25-1 | - | TRBJ1-3 | -
TGTGCCAGCTCACCACGACAGGAACTGGGTGACTATGGCTACACCTTC | CASSPRQELGDYGYTF | 16 | TRBV18 | few | TRBJ1-2 | -
TGTGCCAGCTGGGGGGACGAGACAGATACGCAGTATTTT | CASWGDETDTQYF | 13 | TRBV19 | - | TRBJ2-3 | -
TGTGCCAGTTTTACAAAGCCGGGACAGGGCTACAGGTATGGCTACACCTTC | CASFTKPGQGYRYGYTF | 17 | TRBV19 | - | TRBJ1-2 | TRBD1
TGCGCCAGCAGCTTAGTAGCGGGGGTCTACAATGAGCAGTTCTTC | CASSLVAGVYNEQFF | 15 | TRBV5-1 | - | TRBJ2-1 | TRBD2
TGTGCCAGCAGCTTAAGACAATACTCTGGAAACACCATATATTTT | CASSLRQYSGNTIYF | 15 | TRBV7-9 | - | TRBJ1-3 | -
TGTGCCAGCTCACCACTAGCGGACTCTGGAAACACCATATATTTT | CASSPLADSGNTIYF | 15 | TRBV18 | - | TRBJ1-3 | -
TGTGCCAGCAGCGGAGGGAAGAGCGAGACCTATAGCAATCAGCCCCAGCATTTT | CASSGGKSETYSNQPQHF | 18 | TRBV7-4 | - | TRBJ1-5 | -
TGTGCCAGTAGTATCACGGGGGGGAGCGGGGAGCTGTTTTTT | CASSITGGSGELFF | 14 | TRBV19 | - | TRBJ2-2 | TRBD2
TGTGCTAGCAGCTTATCCAGGGGATCCTATGGCTACACCTTC | CASSLSRGSYGYTF | 14 | TRBV7-7 | - | TRBJ1-2 | -
TGTGCCAGCAGCTTAGAGGGCAGGGGATCCTACGAGCAGTACTTC | CASSLEGRGSYEQYF | 15 | TRBV11-2 | - | TRBJ2-7 | -
TGTGCCAGCAGCCCAGGGACCCGGGGGGGCAGGCGACCCTACGAGCAGTACTTC | CASSPGTRGGRRPYEQYF | 18 | TRBV9 | - | TRBJ2-7 | TRBD2
TGTGCCACCAGCAGAGGGGTTTCGGGAGAGACCCAGTACTTC | CATSRGVSGETQYF | 14 | TRBV15 | - | TRBJ2-5 | -
TGCGCCAGCAGCTGGGGACTAGCGGGGGGATACAATGAGCAGTTCTTC | CASSWGLAGGYNEQFF | 16 | TRBV5-1 | - | TRBJ2-1 | TRBD2
TGTGCCAGCTCACCTCCTACGACAGGGCTCTCTGGAAACACCATATATTTT | CASSPPTTGLSGNTIYF | 17 | TRBV18 | once | TRBJ1-3 | TRBD1
TGCGCCAGCAGCCCGACCCGGACAGGGGGCGGCTACACCTTC | CASSPTRTGGGYTF | 14 | TRBV4-3 | - | TRBJ1-2 | TRBD1
TGCGCCAGCAGCTGGGAATCCGGGGTTACCTACGAGCAGTACTTC | CASSWESGVTYEQYF | 15 | TRBV5-1 | - | TRBJ2-7 | -
TGCGCCAGCGCGCAGGGATTGGGCACTGAAGCTTTCTTT | CASAQGLGTEAFF | 13 | TRBV10-1 | - | TRBJ1-1 | -
TGTGCCAGCAGCTTGACGGGGGGCCCCGCAGATACGCAGTATTTT | CASSLTGGPADTQYF | 15 | TRBV7-9 | - | TRBJ2-3 | -
TGTGCCAGCAGCGAGGGGGCCAGACAGGGGAACACCGGGGAGCTGTTTTTT | CASSEGARQGNTGELFF | 17 | TRBV5-5 | - | TRBJ2-2 | TRBD1
TGTGCCAGCAGCTTTCGGCAGGCGTTCTCTGGAAACACCATATATTTT | CASSFRQAFSGNTIYF | 16 | TRBV5-6 | few | TRBJ1-3 | -
TGTGCCAGCAGCCAAATACCCCTGACAGCCGAGCAGTACTTC | CASSQIPLTAEQYF | 14 | TRBV4-2 | few | TRBJ2-7 | -
TGTGCCAGCTCACCGGGCGGGGTACGCGCGGAGACCCAGTACTTC | CASSPGGVRAETQYF | 15 | TRBV18 | - | TRBJ2-5 | -
TGTGCCAGCAGCTCGTTCAACCCGGGACGGGGGGGCTACACCTTC | CASSSFNPGRGGYTF | 15 | TRBV7-2 | once | TRBJ1-2 | -
TGTGCCAGCAGCTTACTAGCGGGGGGGCAGAATGAGCAGTTCTTC | CASSLLAGGQNEQFF | 15 | TRBV5-4 | - | TRBJ2-1 | TRBD2
TGCAGCGTTGAAAAGTCGGGGAACAACTATGGCTACACCTTC | CSVEKSGNNYGYTF | 14 | TRBV29-1 | - | TRBJ1-2 | -
TGTGCCAGCAGCAAAGACGTGAGCGGGGGGGCTAGGGATGAGCAGTTCTTC | CASSKDVSGGARDEQFF | 17 | TRBV7-3 | - | TRBJ2-1 | TRBD2
TGTGCCAGCAGCCCCCTGTCTGACAGGGTCCACAATGAGCAGTTCTTC | CASSPLSDRVHNEQFF | 16 | TRBV5-8 | - | TRBJ2-1 | TRBD1
TGTGCCAGCAGTTTAGGGGGACAGCGATCCTACACTGAAGCTTTCTTT | CASSLGGQRSYTEAFF | 16 | TRBV27 | few | TRBJ1-1 | TRBD1
TGTGCCAGCAGCTCGCGGGAGTTTCCTAATGAAAAACTGTTTTTT | CASSSREFPNEKLFF | 15 | TRBV13 | - | TRBJ1-4 | -
TGTGCCAGCAGCTTAGTTCTCGCAACTAATGAAAAACTGTTTTTT | CASSLVLATNEKLFF | 15 | TRBV7-9 | once | TRBJ1-4 | -
TGTGCCAGTAGTACCCGAGAAGAGACCCAGTACTTC | CASSTREETQYF | 12 | TRBV19 | - | TRBJ2-5 | -